The rows below give T cell receptor beta chains drawn from one sample of a study of spatial heterogeneity in lung cancer. One entry per CDR3 protein results from TCRdb running MiXCR on the 5' RACE reads. The table has around 60,000 distinct CDR3 sequences, about 8% seen once; the top ten hold around 16%. Source: PBMCs, taken at surgery. These receptors all come from a female donor with early-stage non-small cell lung cancer. Each CDR3 is given with its conserved first and last residue. The order of the fields is J gene, V gene, clone size, D gene, CDR3 DNA, CDR3 protein. A D gene is named only where the DNA matches it firmly. Clone size is stated in some rows and not others, as once, few, many or a class when expanded.

j_call: TRBJ2-2
v_call: TRBV20-1
clone_size: .
d_call: .
cdr3_nt: TGCAGTGCAACCCGGAGGGGTACCGGGGAGCTGTTTTTT
cdr3_aa: CSATRRGTGELFF

j_call: TRBJ1-1
v_call: TRBV18
clone_size: few
d_call: .
cdr3_nt: TGTGCCAGCTCTACGTACGGGGGTAACACTGAAGCTTTCTTT
cdr3_aa: CASSTYGGNTEAFF

j_call: TRBJ2-7
v_call: TRBV9
clone_size: few
d_call: TRBD1
cdr3_nt: TGTGCCAGCAGCGAGACAGGGGGGAACGAGCAGTACTTC
cdr3_aa: CASSETGGNEQYF

j_call: TRBJ1-5
v_call: TRBV3-1
clone_size: many
d_call: .
cdr3_nt: TGTGCCAGCAGCCAAGACGCGGCGGGACAGCCCCAGCATTTT
cdr3_aa: CASSQDAAGQPQHF

j_call: TRBJ2-3
v_call: TRBV11-2
clone_size: .
d_call: .
cdr3_nt: TGTGCCAGCAGCTTATGGGAGAACACAGATACGCAGTATTTT
cdr3_aa: CASSLWENTDTQYF

j_call: TRBJ1-4
v_call: TRBV28
clone_size: many
d_call: .
cdr3_nt: TGTGCCAGCAGTTTAAACCGGCTGTTTTTT
cdr3_aa: CASSLNRLFF

j_call: TRBJ2-1
v_call: TRBV19
clone_size: .
d_call: .
cdr3_nt: TGTGCCAGTAGTATAGTAGCCGAGGGGAATGAGCAGTTCTTC
cdr3_aa: CASSIVAEGNEQFF

j_call: TRBJ2-3
v_call: TRBV7-2
clone_size: many
d_call: TRBD2
cdr3_nt: TGTGCCAGCAGCCTCGGACTAGCAGCAGATACGCAGTATTTT
cdr3_aa: CASSLGLAADTQYF

j_call: TRBJ1-3
v_call: TRBV15
clone_size: few
d_call: .
cdr3_nt: TGTGCCACCAGCAGAGATCGGATGATCTCTGGAAACACCATATATTTT
cdr3_aa: CATSRDRMISGNTIYF

j_call: TRBJ2-7
v_call: TRBV16
clone_size: .
d_call: TRBD1
cdr3_nt: TGTGCCAGCAGCCAATTTCAGGGGGCGGACTACGAGCAGTACTTC
cdr3_aa: CASSQFQGADYEQYF

j_call: TRBJ2-3
v_call: TRBV29-1
clone_size: many
d_call: .
cdr3_nt: TGCAGCGCAGAGGGTCGCGGCTCAGATACGCAGTATTTT
cdr3_aa: CSAEGRGSDTQYF

j_call: TRBJ1-4
v_call: TRBV12-3/TRBV12-4
clone_size: few
d_call: TRBD1
cdr3_nt: TGTGCCAGCAGACCCAGGGGGGCGGCTAATGAAAAACTGTTTTTT
cdr3_aa: CASRPRGAANEKLFF

j_call: TRBJ2-3
v_call: TRBV28
clone_size: .
d_call: .
cdr3_nt: TGTGCCAGCAGTCTCCGACAGACAGATACGCAGTATTTT
cdr3_aa: CASSLRQTDTQYF

j_call: TRBJ2-3
v_call: TRBV7-2
clone_size: .
d_call: .
cdr3_nt: TGTGCCAGCAGCTTAGGGTTAAATACGCAGTATTTT
cdr3_aa: CASSLGLNTQYF

j_call: TRBJ2-7
v_call: TRBV29-1
clone_size: many
d_call: .
cdr3_nt: TGCAGCGTTGCCCCAAGGAACTCCTACGAGCAGTACTTC
cdr3_aa: CSVAPRNSYEQYF

j_call: TRBJ1-4
v_call: TRBV25-1
clone_size: few
d_call: TRBD1
cdr3_nt: TGTGCCAGCAGTGAATATAAGGGTGGGACAGCTAATGAAAAACTGTTTTTT
cdr3_aa: CASSEYKGGTANEKLFF

j_call: TRBJ1-5
v_call: TRBV2
clone_size: many
d_call: .
cdr3_nt: TGTGCCAGCAGAGGGGGGGGAGGACAGCCCCAGCATTTT
cdr3_aa: CASRGGGGQPQHF

j_call: TRBJ2-3
v_call: TRBV28
clone_size: few
d_call: TRBD1
cdr3_nt: TGTGCCAGCAGTCGGACAGGGGGCATGCGGGATACGCAGTATTTT
cdr3_aa: CASSRTGGMRDTQYF

j_call: TRBJ1-5
v_call: TRBV5-6
clone_size: few
d_call: .
cdr3_nt: TGTGCCAGCAGCTTTGGGGTGAGCGCCATCAATCAGCCCCAGCATTTT
cdr3_aa: CASSFGVSAINQPQHF

j_call: TRBJ1-1
v_call: TRBV7-9
clone_size: .
d_call: .
cdr3_nt: TGTGCCAGCAGCCTGGGTGGGGGCACTGAAGCTTTCTTT
cdr3_aa: CASSLGGGTEAFF

j_call: TRBJ1-1
v_call: TRBV4-1
clone_size: .
d_call: .
cdr3_nt: TGCGCCAGCAGTCTATCAGCAGGGATAACTGAAGCTTTCTTT
cdr3_aa: CASSLSAGITEAFF

j_call: TRBJ1-2
v_call: TRBV28
clone_size: few
d_call: TRBD1
cdr3_nt: TGTGCCAGCAGCTTCTTGGACAGGGACGGTACCTTC
cdr3_aa: CASSFLDRDGTF

j_call: TRBJ2-1
v_call: TRBV7-2
clone_size: .
d_call: .
cdr3_nt: TGTGCCAGCAGCTATTCTCAGGGCGCCTACAATGAGCAGCTCTTC
cdr3_aa: CASSYSQGAYNEQLF

j_call: TRBJ1-6
v_call: TRBV3-1
clone_size: once
d_call: .
cdr3_nt: TGTGCCAGCAGCCAACCCACCCGGGGGCATTCACCCCTCCACTTT
cdr3_aa: CASSQPTRGHSPLHF

j_call: TRBJ1-1
v_call: TRBV24-1
clone_size: few
d_call: .
cdr3_nt: TGTGCCACCAGTGAAGCCGGGAACACCGAAGCTTTCTTT
cdr3_aa: CATSEAGNTEAFF

j_call: TRBJ2-7
v_call: TRBV19
clone_size: .
d_call: TRBD1
cdr3_nt: TGTGCCAGTAGTATTCAGGACAGGGGATCCTCCTACGAGCAGTACTTC
cdr3_aa: CASSIQDRGSSYEQYF

j_call: TRBJ1-2
v_call: TRBV12-3/TRBV12-4
clone_size: .
d_call: TRBD1
cdr3_nt: TGTGCCAGCAGGGGACAGTTGGGGGCTAACTATGGCTACACCTTC
cdr3_aa: CASRGQLGANYGYTF

j_call: TRBJ2-2
v_call: TRBV28
clone_size: many
d_call: .
cdr3_nt: TGTGCCAGCAGTTGGAGGGCCACCGGGGAGCTGTTTTTT
cdr3_aa: CASSWRATGELFF

j_call: TRBJ2-1
v_call: TRBV24-1
clone_size: .
d_call: TRBD1
cdr3_nt: TGTGCCACCAGTGAAAGGGGACAGGGCACTTACAATGAGCAGTTCTTC
cdr3_aa: CATSERGQGTYNEQFF

j_call: TRBJ2-7
v_call: TRBV4-2
clone_size: few
d_call: TRBD1
cdr3_nt: TGTGCCAGCAGCTCGGTCACTCCGGGACAGGGCCTTTCCTACGAGCAGTACTTC
cdr3_aa: CASSSVTPGQGLSYEQYF

j_call: TRBJ2-5
v_call: TRBV10-3
clone_size: few
d_call: .
cdr3_nt: TGTGCCATCAGTGGCGGGACCACGAAAGAGACCCAGTACTTC
cdr3_aa: CAISGGTTKETQYF

j_call: TRBJ1-2
v_call: TRBV6-6
clone_size: few
d_call: .
cdr3_nt: TGTGCCAGCAGTTACGAGGGTAACTATGGCTACACCTTC
cdr3_aa: CASSYEGNYGYTF

j_call: TRBJ1-2
v_call: TRBV11-2
clone_size: few
d_call: .
cdr3_nt: TGTGCCAGCAGTCCAGGGAGGGATGGCTACACCTTC
cdr3_aa: CASSPGRDGYTF

j_call: TRBJ2-2
v_call: TRBV10-1
clone_size: few
d_call: .
cdr3_nt: TGCGCCAGCAGTGAGTCGAGGGCTGCATCAAACACCGGGGAGCTGTTTTTT
cdr3_aa: CASSESRAASNTGELFF

j_call: TRBJ1-1
v_call: TRBV6-5
clone_size: .
d_call: .
cdr3_nt: TGTGCCAGCAGTTACCGCGTGGGGGTCCTCTTTATGAACACTGAAGCTTTCTTT
cdr3_aa: CASSYRVGVLFMNTEAFF

j_call: TRBJ1-3
v_call: TRBV4-1
clone_size: many
d_call: .
cdr3_nt: TGCGCCAGCAGCGTACAAGGTTCGAACACCATATATTTT
cdr3_aa: CASSVQGSNTIYF

j_call: TRBJ1-5
v_call: TRBV28
clone_size: few
d_call: .
cdr3_nt: TGTGCCAGCAGTTTGACGGACAGACGCAGCGTGAGCAATCAGCCCCAGCATTTT
cdr3_aa: CASSLTDRRSVSNQPQHF

j_call: TRBJ2-5
v_call: TRBV11-1
clone_size: .
d_call: .
cdr3_nt: TGTGCCAGCAGCTTAGCCCACCGACAATTCCAAGAGACCCAGTACTTC
cdr3_aa: CASSLAHRQFQETQYF

j_call: TRBJ1-1
v_call: TRBV6-6
clone_size: few
d_call: .
cdr3_nt: TGTGCCACCCAAGTGGGGGCGTGGGACACTGAAGCTTTCTTT
cdr3_aa: CATQVGAWDTEAFF

j_call: TRBJ2-2
v_call: TRBV9
clone_size: .
d_call: .
cdr3_nt: TGTGCCAGCAGCGTAAGAGGGGCAAGCGGGGAGCTGTTTTTT
cdr3_aa: CASSVRGASGELFF

j_call: TRBJ2-2
v_call: TRBV3-1
clone_size: many
d_call: .
cdr3_nt: TGTGCCAGCAGCCAAAACCCAAACCGGGAGCTGTTTTTT
cdr3_aa: CASSQNPNRELFF

j_call: TRBJ2-7
v_call: TRBV7-9
clone_size: many
d_call: TRBD2
cdr3_nt: TGTGCCAGCAGCCAGGGACTAGCGGGAGACGAGCAGTACTTC
cdr3_aa: CASSQGLAGDEQYF

j_call: TRBJ1-1
v_call: TRBV9
clone_size: many
d_call: .
cdr3_nt: TGTGCCAGCAGCCCCACAGTTGACACTGAAGCTTTCTTT
cdr3_aa: CASSPTVDTEAFF

j_call: TRBJ1-5
v_call: TRBV20-1
clone_size: few
d_call: TRBD1
cdr3_nt: TGCAGTGCCGGCCGGTGGGACAGGGGGCCGTACCAGCCCCAGCATTTT
cdr3_aa: CSAGRWDRGPYQPQHF